The next 5 T cell receptor beta chains were all read from a single sample in a study of T-cell memory formation after mild COVID-19. TCRdb used MiXCR to reprocess the 5' RACE reads, holding one entry per CDR3 protein. The sample has 300,000 to 400,000 distinct CDR3 sequences; about 15% are singletons. The sample consisted of PBMCs or a T cell subset sorted from them (not recorded which). The origin of the receptors is a man in his late teens or twenties who had mild COVID-19 (a few samples of this study predate the infection). Cell type and time point are not known.

This clonotype was seen a single time. This chain connects TRBV27 to TRBJ1-5; 7 bases map to TRBD1. Per germline, CDR1 MNHEY and CDR2 SMNVEV (reference sequence). Germline trimming cut 5 bases from V and 9 bases from J; bases unmatched to any gene: 13. The CDR3 covers 15 residues. CDR3 region: CASSAHHRGSWPQHF. CDR3 nucleotides: TGTGCCAGCAGTGCCCACCACAGGGGCTCATGGCCCCAGCATTTT.

CDR3 sequence (DNA): TGTGCCAGCGCCCCGGGACATCAGAACACTGAAGCTTTCTTT. Translated, it gives CASAPGHQNTEAFF. This chain links TRBV9 with TRBJ1-1; weak D call: TRBD1 (6 bases). Germline V gives CDR1 SGDLS, CDR2 YYNGEE. CDR3 size: 14 residues. Trimming left V 7 bases short and J 1 base short, with 14 bases between.

This clonotype came up many times. The chain employs TRBV5-5 and TRBJ2-7; TRBD1 aligns across 9 bases. Losses at the gene ends were 4 bases for V and 1 base for J; bases not matched to a gene: 9. The germline V gene encodes CDR1 SGHKS and CDR2 YYEKEE (reference sequence). The CDR3 has 16 amino acids. CDR3 amino acids: CASSGKPGQGSYEQYV. The CDR3 DNA reads as TGTGCCAGCAGCGGAAAACCGGGACAGGGTTCCTACGAGCAGTACGTC.

This clonotype showed up just a few times. V usage is TRBV7-3 and J usage is TRBJ1-1, with D maybe TRBD1 (5 bases). Deletions cut 5 bases from V and 5 bases from J, with 15 bases between. Germline-derived CDR1 and CDR2 are SGHTA and FQGTGA. The CDR3 is made up of 14 amino acids. This CDR3 reads CASSPEGARTEAFF. Written as DNA, the CDR3 is TGTGCCAGCAGCCCCGAAGGGGCCAGGACTGAAGCTTTCTTT.

The CDR3 sequence: CASSLVRQGVETQYF. CDR3 in DNA: TGTGCCAGCAGCTTAGTGCGACAGGGGGTAGAGACCCAGTACTTC. The gene calls are TRBV7-9 and TRBJ2-5, with 9 bases that match TRBD1. The CDR3 covers 15 residues. CDR1 is SEHNR, CDR2 FQNEAQ, per germline (reference sequence). V lost 1 base, J lost 4 bases, and 4 bases stayed unmatched.